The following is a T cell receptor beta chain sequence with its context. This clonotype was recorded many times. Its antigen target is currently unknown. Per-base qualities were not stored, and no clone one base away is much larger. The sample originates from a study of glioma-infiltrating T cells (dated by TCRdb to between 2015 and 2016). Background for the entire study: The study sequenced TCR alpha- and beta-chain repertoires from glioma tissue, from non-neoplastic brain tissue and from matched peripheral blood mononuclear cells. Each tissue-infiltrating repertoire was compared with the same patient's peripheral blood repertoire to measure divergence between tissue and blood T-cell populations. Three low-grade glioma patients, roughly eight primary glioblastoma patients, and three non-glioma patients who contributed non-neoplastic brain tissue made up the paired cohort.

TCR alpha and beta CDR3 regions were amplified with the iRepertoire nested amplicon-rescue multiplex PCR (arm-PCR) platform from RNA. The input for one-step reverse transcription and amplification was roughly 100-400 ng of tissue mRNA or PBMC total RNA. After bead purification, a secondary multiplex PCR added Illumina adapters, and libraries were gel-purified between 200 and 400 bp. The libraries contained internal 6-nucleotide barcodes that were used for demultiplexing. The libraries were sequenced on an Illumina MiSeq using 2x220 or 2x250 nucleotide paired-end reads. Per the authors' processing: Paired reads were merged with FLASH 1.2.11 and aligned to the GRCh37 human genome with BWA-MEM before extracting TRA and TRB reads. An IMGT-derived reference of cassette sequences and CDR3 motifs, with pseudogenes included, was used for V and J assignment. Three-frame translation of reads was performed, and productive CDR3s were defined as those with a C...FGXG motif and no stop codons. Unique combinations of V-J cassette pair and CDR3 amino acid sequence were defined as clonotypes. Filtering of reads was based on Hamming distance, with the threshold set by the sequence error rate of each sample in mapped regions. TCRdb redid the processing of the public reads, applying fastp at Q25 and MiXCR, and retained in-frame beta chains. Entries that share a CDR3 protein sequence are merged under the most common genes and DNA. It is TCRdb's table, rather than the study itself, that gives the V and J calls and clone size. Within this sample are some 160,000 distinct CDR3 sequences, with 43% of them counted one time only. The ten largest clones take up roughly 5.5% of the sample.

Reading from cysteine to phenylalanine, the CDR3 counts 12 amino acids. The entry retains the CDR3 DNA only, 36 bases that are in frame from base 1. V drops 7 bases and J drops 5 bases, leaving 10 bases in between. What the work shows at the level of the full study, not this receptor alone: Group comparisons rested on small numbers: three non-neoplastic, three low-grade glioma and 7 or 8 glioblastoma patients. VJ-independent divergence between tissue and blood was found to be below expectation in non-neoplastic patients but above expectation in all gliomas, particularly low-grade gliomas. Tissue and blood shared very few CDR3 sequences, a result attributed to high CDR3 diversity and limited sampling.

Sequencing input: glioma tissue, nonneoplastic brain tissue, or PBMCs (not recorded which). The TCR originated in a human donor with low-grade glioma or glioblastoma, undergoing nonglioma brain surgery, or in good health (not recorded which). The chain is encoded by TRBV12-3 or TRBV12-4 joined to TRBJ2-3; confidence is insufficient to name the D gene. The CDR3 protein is CASTKIKDTQYF. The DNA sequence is TGTGCCAGCACCAAGATCAAAGATACGCAGTATTTT.